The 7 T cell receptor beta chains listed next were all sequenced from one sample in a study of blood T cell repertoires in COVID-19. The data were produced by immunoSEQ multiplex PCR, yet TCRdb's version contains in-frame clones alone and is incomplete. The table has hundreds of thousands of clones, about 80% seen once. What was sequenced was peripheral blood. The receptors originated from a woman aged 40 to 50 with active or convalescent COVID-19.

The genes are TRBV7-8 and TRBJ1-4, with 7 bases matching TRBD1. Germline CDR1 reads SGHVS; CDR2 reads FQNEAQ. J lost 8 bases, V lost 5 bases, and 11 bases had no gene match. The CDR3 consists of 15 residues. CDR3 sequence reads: CASSPSDRVGEKLFF. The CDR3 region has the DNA TGTGCCAGCAGCCCTAGCGACAGGGTAGGGGAAAAACTGTTTTTT.

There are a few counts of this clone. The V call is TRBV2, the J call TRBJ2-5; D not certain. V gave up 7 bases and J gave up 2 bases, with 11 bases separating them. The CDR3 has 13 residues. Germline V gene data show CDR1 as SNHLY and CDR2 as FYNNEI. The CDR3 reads CASTQELQETQYF. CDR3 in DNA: TGTGCCAGCACTCAGGAATTACAAGAGACCCAGTACTTC.

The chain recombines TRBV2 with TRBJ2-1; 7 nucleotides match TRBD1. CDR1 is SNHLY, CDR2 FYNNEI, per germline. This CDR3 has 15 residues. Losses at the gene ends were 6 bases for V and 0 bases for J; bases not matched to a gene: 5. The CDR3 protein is CASSPGQTSYNEQFF. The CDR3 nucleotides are TGTGCCAGCAGCCCGGGACAGACCTCCTACAATGAGCAGTTCTTC.

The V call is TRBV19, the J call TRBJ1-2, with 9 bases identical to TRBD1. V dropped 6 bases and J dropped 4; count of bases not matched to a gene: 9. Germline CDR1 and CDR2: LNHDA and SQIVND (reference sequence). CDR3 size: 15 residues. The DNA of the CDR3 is TGTGCCAGTAGACCGCGGGGACAGGGCGGCTATGGCTACACCTTC. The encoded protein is CASRPRGQGGYGYTF.

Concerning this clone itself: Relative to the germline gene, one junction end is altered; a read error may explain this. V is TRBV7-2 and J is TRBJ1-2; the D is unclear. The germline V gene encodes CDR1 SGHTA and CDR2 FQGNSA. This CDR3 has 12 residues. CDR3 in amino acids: CASSLPNHGYTF. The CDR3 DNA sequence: TGTGCCAGCAGCTTACCTAACCATGGCTACACCTTC.

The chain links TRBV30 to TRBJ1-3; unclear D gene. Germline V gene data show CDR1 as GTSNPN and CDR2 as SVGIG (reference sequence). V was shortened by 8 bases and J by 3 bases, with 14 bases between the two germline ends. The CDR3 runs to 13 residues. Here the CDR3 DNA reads TGTGCCGGAGCGGGTGTAGTTGGAAACACCATATATTTT. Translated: CAGAGVVGNTIYF.

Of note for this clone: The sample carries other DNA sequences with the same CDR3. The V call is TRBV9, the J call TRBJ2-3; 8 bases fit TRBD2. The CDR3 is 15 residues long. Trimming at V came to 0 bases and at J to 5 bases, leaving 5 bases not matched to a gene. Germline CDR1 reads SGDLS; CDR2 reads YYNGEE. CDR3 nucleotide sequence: TGTGCCAGCAGCGTAGGGCTAGCGGGCGGAGATACGCAGTATTTT. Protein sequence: CASSVGLAGGDTQYF.